Shown below are 24 T cell receptor beta chains from a single sample sequenced in a study of blood T cells in healthy people across ages. Through a sample-barcoded 5' primer and a J-beta primer mix, a second PCR was run for roughly 6 to 11 cycles. Via MiXCR, TCRdb re-called the 5' RACE reads, giving one row per CDR3 protein. The data show about 1.4 million distinct CDR3 sequences, approximately 63% seen once. Material for sequencing was blood. The source of these receptors is a man aged 18 to 35 in good health.

The gene calls are TRBV4-3 and TRBJ2-5, with D unresolved. Trimming removed 0 bases at V and 2 bases at J, with 10 bases between. The CDR3 extends over 15 amino acids. Germline V gives CDR1 LGHNA, CDR2 YSLEER. Here the CDR3 reads CASSQDVDPQETQYF. CDR3 sequence (DNA): TGCGCCAGCAGCCAAGATGTCGACCCTCAAGAGACCCAGTACTTC.

This clonotype has more than one count but fewer than ten. The J gene is TRBJ1-2, the V gene TRBV28, with 7 bases identical to TRBD1. The CDR3 loop spans 12 amino acids. Germline-derived CDR1 and CDR2 are MDHEN and SYDVKM. V lost 11 bases and J lost 5; bases outside the gene matches: 8. The CDR3 sequence: CAERDRLYGYTF. The CDR3 DNA follows: TGTGCCGAGAGGGACAGATTATATGGCTACACCTTC.

This clonotype occurred a few times. V and J are TRBV20-1 and TRBJ1-5; 11 bases map to TRBD1. CDR3 length: 15 residues. V was pared by 7 bases and J by 0 bases, with 5 bases of the junction left unmatched. CDR1 is DFQATT and CDR2 is SNEGSKA in the germline V gene (reference sequence). In DNA, the CDR3 is TGCAGTGTTAGGACAGGGGGCCTTAGCAATCAGCCCCAGCATTTT. Translation gives CSVRTGGLSNQPQHF.

The chain employs TRBV4-1 and TRBJ1-2; no reliable D call. The germline V gene has CDR1 MGHRA and CDR2 YSYEKL. The CDR3 contains 17 residues. The V end lost 0 bases, the J end lost 2 bases, and 16 bases lay between the germline ends. The DNA of the CDR3 is TGCGCCAGCAGCCAAGATCCCCCGCCAGAGAGGAACTATGGCTACACCTTC. Its protein is CASSQDPPPERNYGYTF.

The chain carries TRBV28 and TRBJ1-2; no clear D. Germline CDR1 MDHEN, CDR2 SYDVKM. V dropped 6 bases and J dropped 6 bases, with 11 bases sitting between them. This CDR3 comprises 12 residues. In nucleotides, the CDR3 is TGTGCCAGCAGAGAGGTGGGGAATGGCTACACCTTC. This gives the protein CASREVGNGYTF.

This sequence joins TRBV6-2 or TRBV6-3 and TRBJ2-2; 10 nucleotides agree with TRBD1. CDR1 is MNHEY and CDR2 is SVGEGT in the germline V gene. The CDR3 is 16 residues long. V trimming: 4 bases; J trimming: 8 bases; junction bases outside the gene matches: 10. CDR3: CASSLTGTGEEGELFF. CDR3 DNA: TGTGCCAGCAGTTTGACCGGGACAGGGGAGGAAGGGGAGCTGTTTTTT.

The J gene is TRBJ2-5, the V gene TRBV13, with 8 bases fitting TRBD1. With 4 bases clipped from V and 2 bases from J, the junction kept 6 bases outside the gene matches. CDR3 length equals 15 residues. Per germline, CDR1 PRHDT and CDR2 FYEKMQ (reference sequence). The CDR3 region is CASSSAWTGQETQYF. The CDR3 nucleotides read TGTGCCAGCAGCTCCGCCTGGACAGGGCAAGAGACCCAGTACTTC.

The chain couples TRBV18 to TRBJ2-7; TRBD1 is a possible D gene (6 bases). Trimming took off 1 base at V and 5 bases at J, with 12 bases between the two ends. The CDR3 length is 14 residues. Germline loops: CDR1 KGHSH, CDR2 LQKENI. The CDR3 nucleotides are TGTGCCAGCTCACCACTCCAGGGGTTCGACGAGCAGTACTTC. It specifies CASSPLQGFDEQYF.

The CDR3 region has the DNA TGTGCCAGCAGTTCATGGACAGGGGGCGCAGGAAATGAGCAGTTCTTC. This sequence encodes CASSSWTGGAGNEQFF. The chain recombines TRBV27 with TRBJ2-1; the match to TRBD1 covers 11 bases. V lost 4 bases and J lost 7; bases outside the gene matches: 9. CDR3 length equals 16 residues. Germline values: CDR1 MNHEY, CDR2 SMNVEV (reference sequence).

The rearrangement uses TRBV20-1 and TRBJ2-3; D is unresolved. The CDR3 has 10 amino acids. The germline gives CDR1 DFQATT, CDR2 SNEGSKA (reference sequence). V lost 0 bases to trimming and J lost 7 bases, with 2 bases between them. CDR3 in amino acids: CSAREYTQYF. CDR3 nucleotide sequence: TGCAGTGCTAGAGAGTATACGCAGTATTTT.

This chain joins TRBV29-1 and TRBJ2-1; no clear D. Germline V gives CDR1 SQVTM, CDR2 ANQGSEA. The CDR3 is made up of 9 amino acids. V lost 5 bases and J 10 bases, leaving 6 bases between the germline ends. The CDR3 here is CSVSEEQFF. Written as DNA, the CDR3 is TGCAGCGTTTCGGAGGAGCAGTTCTTC.

V usage is TRBV14 and J usage is TRBJ1-1, with D perhaps TRBD1 (5 bases). Germline V gives CDR1 SGHDN, CDR2 FVKESK. The CDR3 is 13 residues long. V lost 2 bases to trimming and J lost 10 bases, with 14 bases between them. Here the CDR3 reads CASSQSFRVGAFF. The CDR3 DNA reads as TGTGCCAGCAGCCAATCTTTCAGGGTTGGAGCTTTCTTT.

The chain couples TRBV10-3 to TRBJ2-4; the D call may be TRBD1 or TRBD2 (5 bases each). The end of the DNA aligns better with TRBJ2-5, so the J call may be wrong. The germline CDR1 and CDR2 sequences are ENHRY and SYGVKD. The CDR3 contains 13 residues. The CDR3 sequence is CAISGDVQETQYF. The CDR3 bases are TGTGCCATCAGCGGGGACGTACAAGAGACCCAGTACTTC.

This chain uses TRBV4-3 with TRBJ2-7; a weak D match, TRBD2 (6 bases). Germline CDR1 is LGHNA and CDR2 is YSLEER. Trimming took 0 bases from V and 1 from J, leaving 13 bases between them. CDR3 size: 16 residues. The CDR3 DNA reads as TGCGCCAGCAGCCAAGACCATGGGGACTTTTCCTACGAGCAGTACTTC. Its protein product is CASSQDHGDFSYEQYF.

The chain joins TRBV29-1 to TRBJ1-2; D uncertain. The germline CDR1 and CDR2 sequences are SQVTM and ANQGSEA. Trimming stripped 1 base from V and 0 bases from J, with 6 bases between. The CDR3 length is 13 residues. This CDR3 reads CSVEGSANYGYTF. CDR3 nucleotides: TGCAGCGTTGAAGGATCGGCTAACTATGGCTACACCTTC.

The CDR3 DNA reads TGTGCCAGCAGTTTAGGGCCGTACAGGAAGGGGTCGGAGACCCAGTACTTC. Its protein is CASSLGPYRKGSETQYF. The V gene is TRBV12-3 or TRBV12-4, the J gene TRBJ2-5, with D possibly TRBD1 on 5 matching bases. This CDR3 contains 17 residues. Between the trimmed V and J ends, which lost 1 base and 5 bases, there was a span of 20 bases.

This clonotype was seen more than once but under ten times. The gene calls are TRBV29-1 and TRBJ2-5; 9 bases are a match to TRBD1. The CDR3 spans 14 residues. With 6 bases clipped from V and 5 bases from J, the junction kept 10 bases outside the gene matches. Germline V gene lookup returns CDR1 SQVTM and CDR2 ANQGSEA. The CDR3 nucleotides read TGCAGCGTCCCGACAGGGGGACTCGAGGAGACCCAGTACTTC. Translating gives CSVPTGGLEETQYF.

The V call is TRBV20-1, the J call TRBJ2-5; 8 positions match TRBD2. This CDR3 has 15 residues. Germline values: CDR1 DFQATT, CDR2 SNEGSKA (reference sequence). V trimming: 3 bases; J trimming: 2 bases; junction bases outside the gene matches: 8. CDR3 nucleotide sequence: TGCAGTGCTAGTGGAGCGGGGGAGACACAAGAGACCCAGTACTTC. The encoded protein is CSASGAGETQETQYF.

The gene calls are TRBV4-2 and TRBJ2-3, with D possibly TRBD2 on 6 matching bases. Germline V lookup: CDR1 LGHNA, CDR2 YNFKEQ. The CDR3 spans 17 residues. Trimming stripped 0 bases from V and 1 base from J, with 14 bases between. This CDR3 reads CASSQEASAGGTDTQYF. CDR3 sequence (DNA): TGTGCCAGCAGCCAAGAGGCTAGCGCCGGGGGCACAGATACGCAGTATTTT.

In its sample, this clonotype was seen a few times. The chain combines TRBV15 with TRBJ2-7; D gene ambiguous. Trimming cost V 5 bases and J 2 bases, with 13 bases left between them. CDR3 length: 14 residues. Germline V CDR1 and CDR2: LNHNV, YYDKDF (reference sequence). CDR3 nucleotide sequence: TGTGCCACCAGCTCCCGGACCGGGCCCTACGAGCAGTACTTC. Translation: CATSSRTGPYEQYF.

The chain has TRBV27 and TRBJ2-1; possibly TRBD2 for D (5 bases). V lost 5 bases and J lost 0, with 14 bases in between. CDR3 length equals 16 residues. The germline CDR1 and CDR2 sequences are MNHEY and SMNVEV (reference sequence). The CDR3 is CASSPLGERSYNEQFF. The CDR3, as DNA: TGTGCCAGCAGTCCGCTCGGGGAACGCTCCTACAATGAGCAGTTCTTC.

V gene TRBV28 combines with J gene TRBJ1-2; 7 bases line up with TRBD1. The CDR3 totals 16 residues. The germline V gene has CDR1 MDHEN and CDR2 SYDVKM. The V and J ends lost 6 bases and 6 bases, in that order; junction bases with no gene match: 16. CDR3 amino acids: CASSHRFRDSDHGYTF. The CDR3 coding sequence is TGTGCCAGCAGCCACCGGTTTAGGGACAGCGACCATGGCTACACCTTC.

The V gene is TRBV28, the J gene TRBJ1-6; D possibly corresponds to TRBD1 (6 bases). The CDR3 is 16 residues long. Per the germline V gene, CDR1 is MDHEN and CDR2 is SYDVKM. V shed 1 base and J shed 8 bases, with 15 bases lying between them. For the CDR3, the DNA is TGTGCCAGCAGTTTATTCGGCCAACAGGGACATTCACCCCTCCACTTT. Its translation: CASSLFGQQGHSPLHF. The full variable domain, its missing parts supplied by reference TRBV28 and TRBJ1-6, is DVKVTQSSRYLVKRTGEKVFLECVQDMDHENMFWYRQDPGLGLRLIYFSYDVKMKEKGDIPEGYSVSREKKERFSLILESASTNQTSMYLCASSLFGQQGHSPLHFGNGTRLTVT.

The chain links TRBV7-2 to TRBJ1-4; TRBD1 matches 7 bases. The CDR3 contains 15 residues. CDR1 SGHTA and CDR2 FQGNSA come from the germline V gene. The junction had 7 bases not matched to a gene; V was cut back by 4 bases and J by 5 bases. The CDR3 here is CASSWEGQTNEKLFF. The CDR3 nucleotides read TGTGCCAGCAGCTGGGAGGGACAGACCAATGAAAAACTGTTTTTT.